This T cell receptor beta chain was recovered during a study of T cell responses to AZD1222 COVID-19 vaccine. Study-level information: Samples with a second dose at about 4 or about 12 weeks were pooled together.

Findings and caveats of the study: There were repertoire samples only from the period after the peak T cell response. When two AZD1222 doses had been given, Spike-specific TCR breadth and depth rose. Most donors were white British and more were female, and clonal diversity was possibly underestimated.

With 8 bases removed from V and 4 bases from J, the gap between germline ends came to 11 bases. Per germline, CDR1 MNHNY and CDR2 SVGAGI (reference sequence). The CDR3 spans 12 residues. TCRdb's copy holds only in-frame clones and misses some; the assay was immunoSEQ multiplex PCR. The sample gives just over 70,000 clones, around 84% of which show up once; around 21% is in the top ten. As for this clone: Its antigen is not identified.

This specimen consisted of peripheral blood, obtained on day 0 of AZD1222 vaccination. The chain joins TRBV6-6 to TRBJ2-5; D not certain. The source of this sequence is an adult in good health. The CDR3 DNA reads TGTGCCAGCGGACGCCCCTCAGAGACCCAGTACTTC. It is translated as CASGRPSETQYF.